The clone carrying this T cell receptor (beta chain) has at least ten counts. This sample is drawn from a study of T cells in Graves' hyperthyroidism and ophthalmopathy. Authors of the study amplified TCR beta CDR3 regions from RNA transcripts. TCR CDR3 underwent first-round RT-PCR with the HTBI primer set. MiXCR was run by TCRdb on the multiplex PCR reads, yielding one entry per CDR3 protein. The repertoire includes roughly 380,000 distinct CDR3 sequences, roughly 15% of them detected once, and 5.3% sits in the top ten. CDR3 length: 15 amino acids. Germline V lookup: CDR1 MRHNA, CDR2 SNTAGT. V was pared by 6 bases and J by 2 bases, with 16 bases between.

The sample taken for sequencing was blood. This TCR came from a woman younger than 35 with Graves' hyperthyroidism. The chain recombines TRBV6-4 with TRBJ2-5; D gene uncertain. CDR3 bases: TGTGCCAGCAGGCCCGGTCTCAGCGATCAAGAGACCCAGTACTTC. It yields the protein CASRPGLSDQETQYF.